The present T cell receptor (beta chain) was sequenced within a study of spatial heterogeneity in lung cancer (dated by TCRdb to the late 2010s). Describing the broader study: Beta-chain transcripts were consistently detected in greater numbers than alpha-chain transcripts, which likely reflected higher beta-chain transcript abundance. In tumor regions, TCR transcript counts showed a strong correlation with a T cell transcriptional module score derived from matched bulk RNA-seq. In the raw uncorrected reads, each unique combination of TCR and UMI appeared on average more than ten times. TCR alpha and beta repertoires were quantitatively compared across multiple tumor regions, matched nontumor lung and blood in non-small cell lung cancer. The study linked features of the TCR repertoire to counts of nonsynonymous mutations, which were determined by whole-exome sequencing of tumor tissue. Both alpha and beta chains were TCR-sequenced in samples taken at surgery, namely 220 tumor regions, 63 to 70 matched nontumor lung samples and about 52 PBMC samples. Points the paper makes about the study in general: TCR-seq was estimated to cover only roughly 7% of tumor T cells for alpha chains and approximately 13% for beta chains. The tumor nonsynonymous mutation count correlated with the number of expanded alpha and beta TCRs within the tumor. Counts of ubiquitous and regional expanded TCRs correlated with counts of ubiquitous and regional nonsynonymous mutations, respectively. Confirming at a functional level the hypothesis that regional TCRs recognize regional mutations was considered to require additional single-cell paired TCR alpha and beta sequencing.

The time point label corresponds to: sample taken at primary tumor resection. The donors were some 70 patients from the lung TRACERx cohort who had early-stage, untreated non-small cell lung cancer. For TCR sequencing, whole RNA was extracted from tumor and nontumor lung tissue, or from cryopreserved PBMC samples, and no cell sorting was done. Only patients for whom sufficient RNA was available from at least two tumor regions were selected for TCR sequencing. Before being selected, tumor and adjacent nontumor lung specimens were reviewed by a lung pathologist. The method was 5' RACE. The data were produced on a NextSeq 500. In the TCR library protocol, a unique molecular identifier was attached to each TCR cDNA molecule so that PCR and sequencing errors could be corrected. Under the source paper's analysis protocol: TCR identification, UMI-based error correction and CDR3 extraction were all carried out with Decombinator tools. TCRs above a frequency of 2 per 1,000, corresponding to the top 1% of the tumor frequency distribution, were defined as expanded. Expanded tumor TCRs were classed as regional if statistically deemed absent (corrected P<0.05) from at least one tumor region, otherwise ubiquitous. Renyi diversity was calculated using the R vegan package after each repertoire was subsampled 100 times to 5,000 TCRs. CDR3 similarity networks were built from amino acid triplet string-kernel similarity, with CDR3s being connected when pairwise similarity was above 0.82. The public reads were reanalyzed by TCRdb: fastp trimming at Q25, MiXCR alignment, in-frame beta chains only. Here each entry gathers all rows of one CDR3 protein and keeps the most common genes and DNA. V and J calls and clone size were set by TCRdb, not the authors. The sample includes about 3,000 distinct CDR3 sequences, with roughly 6.7% observed a single time. The top ten clones comprise 9.2% of the sample.

V is pared back by 5 bases and J by 5 bases, with 6 bases lying between the germline termini. Based on the germline V gene, the CDR1 and CDR2 sequences are SGHTA and FQGTGA. Reading from cysteine to phenylalanine, the CDR3 counts 12 amino acids. This entry keeps only the CDR3 DNA: 36 bases, framed from base 1. Relative to its sample, this clonotype is medium-sized (0.01 to 0.1%). Which antigen it targets is not known. Per-nucleotide qualities are absent, and no much larger clonotype sits a single base away. For a library built for alpha chains, this beta chain is a stray read; little rests on its size.

The V and J segments used are TRBV7-3 and TRBJ2-2, with the D segment identity uncertain. The sample consisted of lung tumor tissue, taken at surgery. The sequence came from a male donor with early-stage non-small cell lung cancer. The sequenced DNA is TGTGCCAGCAGCCCTGGAACCGGGGAGCTGTTTTTT. Its translation is CASSPGTGELFF.